Given below is one T cell receptor (beta chain) in context. This entry comes from a study of blood T cell repertoires in COVID-19. Germline V gene lookup returns CDR1 MNHEY and CDR2 SMNVEV (reference sequence). This CDR3 region has 16 residues. The junction had 11 bases not matched to a gene; V was cut back by 6 bases and J by 2 bases. Original methodology: Amplification of reference gene primers provided the estimated nucleated cell counts. Some clones are missing from TCRdb's copy, which holds only in-frame ones; the method was immunoSEQ multiplex PCR. The V and J calls and clone size come from that table; D and trimming were worked out from the DNA. The sample records roughly 110,000 clones, about two thirds being singletons.

This sequence was found in a human donor with acute or convalescent COVID-19. The donor label of this sample is uncertain. This chain uses TRBV27 with TRBJ1-2; 8 bases fit TRBD1. The sample taken for sequencing was peripheral blood. As DNA, the CDR3 is TGTGCCAGCAGCCCCATCGGACAGGGTCGGAACTATGGCTACACCTTC. Its protein product is CASSPIGQGRNYGYTF.